These 23 T cell receptor beta chains originate from one sample sequenced in a study of Tregs in tolerant kidney transplant recipients. Only in-frame clones appear in the TCRdb table, and some are missing; sequencing was by immunoSEQ multiplex PCR. This sample yields some 70,000 clones, of which less than 90% are seen a single time; approximately 0.39% belongs to the top ten. Sequencing used CD4+ T cells from blood, obtained before the transplant. Source of these receptors: a human donor who received a combined kidney and bone marrow transplant.

V gene TRBV19 combines with J gene TRBJ2-5, with 12 bases identical to TRBD1. Per the germline V gene, CDR1 is LNHDA and CDR2 is SQIVND (reference sequence). The ends lost 4 bases at V and 5 bases at J; junction bases unmatched: 8. The CDR3 has 16 amino acids. CDR3 bases: TGTGCCAGTAGTAAAGGAGGGACAGGGGGCGCGGAGACCCAGTACTTC. It specifies CASSKGGTGGAETQYF.

The V call is TRBV23-1, the J call TRBJ2-1, with D perhaps TRBD2 (6 bases). TRBV23-1 is classed as an ORF, of uncertain function. CDR3 size: 14 residues. V gave up 8 bases and J gave up 5 bases, with 16 bases separating them. The CDR3 region has the DNA TGCGCCAGCTGCCCTAGCGCCCTTAACAATGAGCAGTTCTTC. Translated, it gives CASCPSALNNEQFF.

The chain links TRBV9 to TRBJ2-3, with unresolved D. The V end was cut by 4 bases, the J end by 1 base, with 10 bases between. CDR1 and CDR2 (germline): SGDLS, YYNGEE. There are 14 residues in the CDR3. For the CDR3, the DNA is TGTGCCAGCAGCCTCCGACTTCGCACAGATACGCAGTATTTT. Translated: CASSLRLRTDTQYF.

The chain is built from TRBV29-1 and TRBJ2-1; D remains unclear. The ends were cut back, 0 bases at V and 0 bases at J, with 6 bases in the middle. The CDR3 is 14 residues long. Per germline, CDR1 SQVTM and CDR2 ANQGSEA. The CDR3 loop reads CSVEDESSYNEQFF. For the CDR3, the DNA is TGCAGCGTTGAAGACGAGAGCTCCTACAATGAGCAGTTCTTC.

Note on this clone: The junction shows a germline mismatch at one end, possibly a read error. In nucleotides, the CDR3 is TGTGCTAGCAGCTTAGAGGACAGGGTTCAAGAGACCCAGTACTTC. Its protein product is CASSLEDRVQETQYF. The chain is built from TRBV7-7 and TRBJ2-5, with TRBD1 identical over 8 bases. The germline gives CDR1 SSHAT, CDR2 FNYEAQ (reference sequence). The CDR3 runs 15 residues.

This clone has a count of ten or more. The V call is TRBV4-1, the J call TRBJ2-5; 8 bases agree with TRBD1. CDR3 length: 15 amino acids. J was trimmed by 6 bases and V by 3 bases; bases with no gene match: 9. Germline assignment: CDR1 MGHRA and CDR2 YSYEKL. The CDR3 DNA reads as TGCGCCAGCAGCCAGCCCGGACAGGGAATAAAGACCCAGTACTTC. Translated, it gives CASSQPGQGIKTQYF.

The CDR3 DNA follows: TGCGCCAGCAGCGATGGGACAGGGCCTTCCTACGAGCAGTACTTC. It is translated as CASSDGTGPSYEQYF. V and J are TRBV5-1 and TRBJ2-7, with 9 nucleotides matching TRBD1. Trimming at V came to 4 bases and at J to 1 base, leaving 6 bases not matched to a gene. The CDR3 sequence is 15 residues long. Germline CDR1 SGHRS, CDR2 YFSETQ.

The rearrangement joins TRBV27 to TRBJ2-5, with 7 bases that match TRBD1. V lost 5 bases and J lost 1; bases outside the gene matches: 4. There are 14 residues in the CDR3. Germline CDR1 and CDR2: MNHEY and SMNVEV (reference sequence). The CDR3 protein is CASSSDRAQETQYF. CDR3 sequence (DNA): TGTGCCAGCAGTAGCGACAGGGCCCAAGAGACCCAGTACTTC.

The V call is TRBV27, the J call TRBJ1-2; D ambiguous. In germline, CDR1 is MNHEY, CDR2 SMNVEV (reference sequence). The CDR3 covers 15 residues. The V end lost 3 bases, the J end lost 4 bases, and 15 bases lay between the germline ends. CDR3 amino acids: CASSFIEGGSYGYTF. The CDR3 coding sequence is TGTGCCAGCAGTTTTATTGAGGGCGGCAGCTATGGCTACACCTTC.

The V and J genes are TRBV9 and TRBJ2-7; 15 bases fit TRBD2. In germline, CDR1 is SGDLS, CDR2 YYNGEE. The CDR3 runs to 17 residues. J was trimmed by 6 bases and V by 0 bases; bases with no gene match: 7. CDR3 sequence: CASSVGQGLAGGSEQYF. The CDR3 DNA reads TGTGCCAGCAGCGTAGGCCAGGGACTAGCGGGAGGAAGCGAGCAGTACTTC.

The chain joins TRBV5-4 to TRBJ1-2; D is possibly TRBD1 (6 bases). The CDR3 contains 13 residues. Germline V lookup: CDR1 SGHNT, CDR2 YYREEE (reference sequence). The ends were cut back, 0 bases at V and 6 bases at J, with 9 bases in the middle. In DNA, the CDR3 is TGTGCCAGCAGCTTGGGACAGGTCAATGGCTACACCTTC. It translates to CASSLGQVNGYTF. The entire variable domain, with the rest obtained from reference TRBV5-4 and TRBJ1-2, is as follows: ETGVTQSPTHLIKTRGQQVTLRCSSQSGHNTVSWYQQALGQGPQFIFQYYREEENGRGNFPPRFSGLQFPNYSSELNVNALELDDSALYLCASSLGQVNGYTFGSGTRLTVV.

The chain uses TRBV6-5 and TRBJ2-7, with D possibly TRBD1 on 5 matching bases. V lost 0 bases and J 3 bases, leaving 9 bases between the germline ends. Germline lookup yields CDR1 MNHEY and CDR2 SVGAGI. CDR3 length: 14 amino acids. In nucleotides, the CDR3 is TGTGCCAGCAGTTACTCAAGGGGCAACTACGAGCAGTACTTC. This encodes CASSYSRGNYEQYF.

The chain couples TRBV19 to TRBJ1-4; D unresolved. V lost 6 bases, J lost 8 bases, and 19 bases lay in between. Germline V gene lookup returns CDR1 LNHDA and CDR2 SQIVND (reference sequence). The CDR3 is 15 residues long. The CDR3 nucleotides read TGTGCCAGTAGCTCTACATCTAAATTCGGGGAAAAACTGTTTTTT. Its protein product is CASSSTSKFGEKLFF.

The V and J genes are TRBV15 and TRBJ1-4, with TRBD1 matching over 7 bases. CDR3 length: 16 amino acids. The germline gives CDR1 LNHNV, CDR2 YYDKDF (reference sequence). Trimming at V came to 0 bases and at J to 3 bases, leaving 4 bases not matched to a gene. CDR3 protein: CATSRESGQANEKLFF. The CDR3 DNA is TGTGCCACCAGCAGAGAGTCAGGACAGGCTAATGAAAAACTGTTTTTT.

CDR3 residues: CAWSPFGQVYEQYF. The CDR3 DNA sequence: TGTGCCTGGAGTCCCTTCGGACAGGTCTACGAGCAGTACTTC. The rearrangement joins TRBV30 to TRBJ2-7; 7 nucleotides agree with TRBD1. The CDR3 has 14 amino acids. After removal of 2 bases from V and 3 bases from J, the junction contained 7 bases not matched to a gene. Germline CDR1 GTSNPN, CDR2 SVGIG (reference sequence).

Concerning this clone: The sample has other DNA sequences that encode this CDR3 too. This rearrangement joins TRBV18 to TRBJ2-2; 9 positions agree with TRBD1. Looked up from germline, CDR1 is KGHSH and CDR2 is LQKENI. The V segment lost 6 bases and the J segment 5 bases; nucleotides outside the gene matches: 7. This CDR3 spans 15 amino acids. CDR3 sequence reads: CASSPGQGRTGELFF. CDR3 sequence (DNA): TGTGCCAGCTCCCCAGGACAGGGGAGGACCGGGGAGCTGTTTTTT.

The chain joins TRBV5-1 to TRBJ2-7, with D possibly TRBD1 on 6 matching bases. The V and J ends lost 4 bases and 1 base respectively, with 15 bases between them. CDR1 is SGHRS, CDR2 YFSETQ, per germline. The CDR3 extends over 15 amino acids. The CDR3 DNA follows: TGCGCCAGCAGCCCTGGGGGACATCGTTCCTACGAGCAGTACTTC. It yields the protein CASSPGGHRSYEQYF.

The CDR3 DNA sequence: TGTGCCAGCAGTGCAAGCGGGAGGATGAACATTCAGTACTTC. Translated: CASSASGRMNIQYF. The chain links TRBV2 to TRBJ2-4, with 9 positions matching TRBD2. V trimming: 4 bases; J trimming: 7 bases; junction bases outside the gene matches: 5. Germline V CDR1 and CDR2: SNHLY, FYNNEI. This CDR3 comprises 14 residues.

This clone has only one observation. The chain is built from TRBV5-6 and TRBJ2-1, with TRBD2 matching over 12 bases. V was pared by 3 bases and J by 1 base, with 8 bases of the junction left unmatched. The CDR3 spans 18 residues. The germline CDR1 and CDR2 sequences are SGHDT and YYEEEE. The DNA of the CDR3 is TGTGCCAGCAGCTCCCTGACTAGCGGGAGAAGTTCCTACAATGAGCAGTTCTTC. Translating it yields CASSSLTSGRSSYNEQFF. Combining the CDR3 with reference TRBV5-6 and TRBJ2-1 gives the whole variable domain DAGVTQSPTHLIKTRGQQVTLRCSPKSGHDTVSWYQQALGQGPQFIFQYYEEEERQRGNFPDRFSGHQFPNYSSELNVNALLLGDSALYLCASSSLTSGRSSYNEQFFGPGTRLTVL.

The chain is built from TRBV2 and TRBJ2-1, with 12 bases aligning to TRBD2. Germline CDR1 and CDR2: SNHLY and FYNNEI. Unmatched junction bases numbered 4, after V lost 5 bases and J lost 8 bases. The CDR3 sequence is 14 residues long. This CDR3 is CASSPTSGRYEQFF. In DNA, the CDR3 is TGTGCCAGCAGTCCGACTAGCGGGAGATATGAGCAGTTCTTC.

The gene calls are TRBV7-2 and TRBJ2-7, with unresolved D. This CDR3 contains 13 residues. Germline-derived CDR1 and CDR2 are SGHTA and FQGNSA. V dropped 5 bases and J dropped 0 bases, with 8 bases sitting between them. CDR3 nucleotides: TGTGCCAGCAGCCCCGGGTACTCCTACGAGCAGTACTTC. The encoded protein is CASSPGYSYEQYF.

The chain employs TRBV7-3 and TRBJ2-7; 7 nucleotides agree with TRBD1. J was trimmed by 0 bases and V by 0 bases; bases with no gene match: 2. CDR1 SGHTA and CDR2 FQGTGA come from the germline V gene. This CDR3 has 15 amino acids. CDR3 amino acids: CASSLTGQSSYEQYF. The CDR3 DNA sequence: TGTGCCAGCAGCTTAACGGGACAGAGCTCCTACGAGCAGTACTTC.

The V and J genes are TRBV29-1 and TRBJ2-5; possible D gene TRBD1, 6 bases. Trimming removed 7 bases at V and 5 bases at J, with 14 bases between. The CDR3 is 12 residues long. CDR1 SQVTM and CDR2 ANQGSEA come from the germline V gene. The CDR3 region is CSGNRARETQYF. The CDR3 coding sequence is TGCAGCGGAAACAGGGCCCGGGAGACCCAGTACTTC. Using reference TRBV29-1 and TRBJ2-5 for the parts outside the CDR3, the full variable domain is SAVISQKPSRDICQRGTSLTIQCQVDSQVTMMFWYRQQPGQSLTLIATANQGSEATYESGFVIDKFPISRPNLTFSTLTVSNMSPEDSSIYLCSGNRARETQYFGPGTRLLVL.